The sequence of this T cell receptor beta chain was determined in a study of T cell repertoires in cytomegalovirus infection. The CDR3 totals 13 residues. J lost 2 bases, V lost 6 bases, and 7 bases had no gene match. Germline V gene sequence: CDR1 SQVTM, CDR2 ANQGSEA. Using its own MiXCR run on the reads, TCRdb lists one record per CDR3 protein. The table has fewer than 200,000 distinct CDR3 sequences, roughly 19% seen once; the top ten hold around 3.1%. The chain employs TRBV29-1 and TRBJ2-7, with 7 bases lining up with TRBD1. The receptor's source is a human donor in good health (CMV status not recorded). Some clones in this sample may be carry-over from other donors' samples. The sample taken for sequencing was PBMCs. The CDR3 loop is CSVTGQVTYEQYF. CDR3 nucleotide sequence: TGCAGCGTGACTGGACAGGTTACCTACGAGCAGTACTTC.